This T cell receptor (beta chain) was captured by sequencing in a study of blood T cells in healthy people across ages. Study outcomes and limitations: Diversity of TCR beta correlated strongly with naive T cell percentage.

About 10 milliliters of peripheral blood were drawn from each donor. As to this clonotype: Its antigen is not known.

Together with a sample-barcoded 5' primer, a J-beta primer mix was included in a second PCR lasting about 6 to 11 cycles. TCRdb called the 5' RACE reads again in MiXCR, with one record for every CDR3 protein. The profile covers roughly 800,000 distinct CDR3 sequences, with roughly 24% appearing a single time and over 2.5% taken by the ten largest. The CDR3 contains 13 residues. CDR1 is SGHRS, CDR2 YFSETQ, per germline. The junction had 4 bases not matched to a gene; V was cut back by 4 bases and J by 6 bases. The same specimen was also included in a second study, on T cells of mothers and their children. That work adds: Each mother gave over 8.5 million TCR beta CDR3 reads; each child, about 2.8 million.

The V gene is TRBV5-1, the J gene TRBJ2-4, with 7 positions matching TRBD1. Sequenced sample: blood. This TCR derives from a boy between 10 and 17 years old in good health. The CDR3: CASSGGQLNIQYF. The CDR3 region has the DNA TGCGCCAGCAGCGGGGGACAGCTAAACATTCAGTACTTC.